One sample yielded the 7 T cell receptor beta chains listed below, sequenced in a study of CD8 T cells in ankylosing spondylitis. TCRdb re-called the 5' RACE reads through MiXCR, storing one row per CDR3 protein. The table has about 350,000 distinct CDR3 sequences, 20% to 25% seen once. Sequencing input: blood, either unsorted or a sorted T cell fraction (not recorded which). These receptor sequences come from a male donor with ankylosing spondylitis or in good health (not recorded which).

This clonotype was seen a few times. The DNA of the CDR3 is TGCAGTGCTAGACCCCTAATGTCCGGGGTGAGGTCGCCTGAGCAGTTCTTC. It translates to CSARPLMSGVRSPEQFF. The V gene is TRBV20-1, the J gene TRBJ2-1; the D gene is possibly TRBD2 (5 bases). CDR3 length: 17 residues. Per germline, CDR1 DFQATT and CDR2 SNEGSKA (reference sequence). Trimming took off 2 bases at V and 9 bases at J, with 26 bases between the two ends.

In its sample, this clonotype was seen a few times. This rearrangement joins TRBV7-4 to TRBJ2-7, with 13 bases fitting TRBD2. The CDR3 contains 18 residues. Trimming cost V 2 bases and J 0 bases; bases outside gene matches: 7. Germline loops: CDR1 SGHVT, CDR2 SQSDAQ. The CDR3 is CASSLRGLAGVSSYEQYF. The CDR3 nucleotides are TGTGCCAGCAGCTTAAGAGGACTAGCGGGGGTTTCCTCCTACGAGCAGTACTTC.

This clonotype was seen only a few times. The J gene is TRBJ1-2, the V gene TRBV3-1; no reliable D call. The ends were cut back, 2 bases at V and 4 bases at J, with 11 bases in the middle. The CDR3 covers 14 residues. CDR1 LGHDT and CDR2 YNNKEL come from the germline V gene (reference sequence). The CDR3 loop is CASSQSAGIYGYTF. The DNA for the CDR3 is TGTGCCAGCAGCCAAAGTGCGGGGATCTATGGCTACACCTTC.

The chain has TRBV16 and TRBJ1-5; D might be TRBD1 (6 bases). Germline assignment: CDR1 KGHSY and CDR2 FQNENV. The CDR3 has 13 amino acids. The V end lost 7 bases, the J end lost 4 bases, and 11 bases lay between the germline ends. CDR3 sequence (DNA): TGTGCCAGCACCAGGGGAGGTAATCAGCCCCAGCATTTT. Translation: CASTRGGNQPQHF.

The chain is built from TRBV5-1 and TRBJ2-3, with no clear D. Germline V gives CDR1 SGHRS, CDR2 YFSETQ. The V end lost 0 bases, the J end lost 2 bases, and 13 bases lay between the germline ends. The CDR3 contains 16 residues. Here the CDR3 reads CASSLAVVPPTDTQYF. CDR3 DNA sequence: TGCGCCAGCAGCTTGGCGGTCGTCCCCCCCACAGATACGCAGTATTTT.

This clonotype has just a few counts. This chain links TRBV12-3 or TRBV12-4 with TRBJ1-5; no reliable D call. This CDR3 spans 13 amino acids. The germline V and J ends were trimmed by 7 bases and 2 bases, with 9 bases remaining between them. CDR3 nucleotide sequence: TGTGCCAGCATTGGGGTCGGCAATCAGCCCCAGCATTTT. The encoded protein is CASIGVGNQPQHF.

This clonotype was recorded a few times. The V gene is TRBV6-1, the J gene TRBJ1-1; no reliable D call. There are 14 residues in the CDR3. Germline V gene data show CDR1 as MNHNS and CDR2 as SASEGT. Trimming shortened V by 1 base and J by 4 bases, and 10 bases separated the two germline ends. CDR3 region: CASSEVARATEAFF. For the CDR3, the DNA is TGTGCCAGCAGTGAAGTCGCGAGGGCCACTGAAGCTTTCTTT.